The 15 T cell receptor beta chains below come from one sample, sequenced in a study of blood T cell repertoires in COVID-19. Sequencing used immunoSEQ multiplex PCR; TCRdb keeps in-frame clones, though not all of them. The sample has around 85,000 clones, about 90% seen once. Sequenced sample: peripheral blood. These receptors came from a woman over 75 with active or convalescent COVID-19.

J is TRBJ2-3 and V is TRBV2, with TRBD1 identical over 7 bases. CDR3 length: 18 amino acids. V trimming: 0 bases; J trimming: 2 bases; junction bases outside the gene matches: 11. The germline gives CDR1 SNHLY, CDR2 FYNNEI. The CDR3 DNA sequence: TGTGCCAGCAGTGAAGCCGGGGCAGGGGGACGAATCACAGATACGCAGTATTTT. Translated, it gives CASSEAGAGGRITDTQYF.

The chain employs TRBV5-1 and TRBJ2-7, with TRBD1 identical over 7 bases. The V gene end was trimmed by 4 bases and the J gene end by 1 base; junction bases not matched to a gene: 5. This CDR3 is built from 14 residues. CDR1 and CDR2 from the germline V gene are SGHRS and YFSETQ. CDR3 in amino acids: CASSDREGSYEQYF. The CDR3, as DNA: TGCGCCAGCAGCGACAGGGAAGGGTCCTACGAGCAGTACTTC.

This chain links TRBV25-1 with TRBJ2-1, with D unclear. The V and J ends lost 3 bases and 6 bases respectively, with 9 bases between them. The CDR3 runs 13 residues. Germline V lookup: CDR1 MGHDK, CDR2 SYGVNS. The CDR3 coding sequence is TGTGCCAGCAGTGACCGCCACAGCAATGAGCAGTTCTTC. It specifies CASSDRHSNEQFF.

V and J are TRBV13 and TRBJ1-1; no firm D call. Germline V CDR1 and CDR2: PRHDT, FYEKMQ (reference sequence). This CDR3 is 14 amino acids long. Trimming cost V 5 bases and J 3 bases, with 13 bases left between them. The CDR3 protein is CASSNRGRDTEAFF. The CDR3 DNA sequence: TGTGCCAGCAGCAACCGTGGTAGAGACACTGAAGCTTTCTTT. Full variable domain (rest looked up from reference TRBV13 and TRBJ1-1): AAGVIQSPRHLIKEKRETATLKCYPIPRHDTVYWYQQGPGQDPQFLISFYEKMQSDKGSIPDRFSAQQFSDYHSELNMSSLELGDSALYFCASSNRGRDTEAFFGQGTRLTVV.

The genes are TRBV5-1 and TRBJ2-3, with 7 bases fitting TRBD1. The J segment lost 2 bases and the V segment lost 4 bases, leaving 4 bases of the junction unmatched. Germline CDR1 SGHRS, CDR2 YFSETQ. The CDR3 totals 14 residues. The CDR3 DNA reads TGCGCCAGCAGCGGGACAGACCTCACAGATACGCAGTATTTT. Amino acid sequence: CASSGTDLTDTQYF.

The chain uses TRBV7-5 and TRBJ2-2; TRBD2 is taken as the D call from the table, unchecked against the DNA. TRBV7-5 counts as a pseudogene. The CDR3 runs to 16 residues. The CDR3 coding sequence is TGTGCCAGAAGCTTCACTAGGCACGCGAACACCGGGGAGCTGTTTTTT. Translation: CARSFTRHANTGELFF.

The CDR3 DNA follows: TGTGCCAGCAGTTACCAGACAGGGTTGAGCAATCAGCCCCAGCATTTT. Its protein is CASSYQTGLSNQPQHF. The V and J genes are TRBV28 and TRBJ1-5, with 7 bases aligning to TRBD1. This CDR3 is built from 16 residues. V lost 4 bases and J lost 1; bases outside the gene matches: 7. In germline, CDR1 is MDHEN, CDR2 SYDVKM.

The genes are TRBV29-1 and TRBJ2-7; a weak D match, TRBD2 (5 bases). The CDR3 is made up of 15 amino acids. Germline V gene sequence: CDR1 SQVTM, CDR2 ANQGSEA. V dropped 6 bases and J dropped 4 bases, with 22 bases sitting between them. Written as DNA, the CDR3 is TGCAGCGTCGAAAGAACCGGCCTCGGGAAATACGAGCAGTACTTC. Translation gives CSVERTGLGKYEQYF.

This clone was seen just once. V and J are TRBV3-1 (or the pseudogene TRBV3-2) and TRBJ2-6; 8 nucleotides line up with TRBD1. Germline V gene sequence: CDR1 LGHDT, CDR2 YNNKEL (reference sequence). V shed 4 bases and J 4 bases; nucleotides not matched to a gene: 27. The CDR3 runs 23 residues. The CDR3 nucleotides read TGTGCCAGCAGCCCTCCCCCCAGCCAGGACAGGGTGGTGCCACGCCCCGGGGCCAACGTCCTGACTTTC. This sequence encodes CASSPPPSQDRVVPRPGANVLTF.

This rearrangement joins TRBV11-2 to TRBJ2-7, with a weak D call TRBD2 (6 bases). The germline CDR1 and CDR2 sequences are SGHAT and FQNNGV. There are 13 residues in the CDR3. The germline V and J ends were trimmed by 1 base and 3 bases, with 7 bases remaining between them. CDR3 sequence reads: CASSLVRGYEQYF. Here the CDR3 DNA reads TGTGCCAGCAGCTTAGTGCGGGGCTACGAGCAGTACTTC.

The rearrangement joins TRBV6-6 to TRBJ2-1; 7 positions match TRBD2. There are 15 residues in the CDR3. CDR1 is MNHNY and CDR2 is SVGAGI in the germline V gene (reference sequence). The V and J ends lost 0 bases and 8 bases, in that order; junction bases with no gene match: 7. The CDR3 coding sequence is TGTGCCAGCAGTTACTCGACTAGCAGATTTGATGAGCAGTTCTTC. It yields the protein CASSYSTSRFDEQFF.

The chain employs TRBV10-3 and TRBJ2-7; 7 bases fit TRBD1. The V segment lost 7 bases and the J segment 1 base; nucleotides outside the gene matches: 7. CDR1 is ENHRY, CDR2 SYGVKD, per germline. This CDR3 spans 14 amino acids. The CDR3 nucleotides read TGTGCCATCAAAGCCCGGGACAGTTCCTACGAGCAGTACTTC. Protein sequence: CAIKARDSSYEQYF.

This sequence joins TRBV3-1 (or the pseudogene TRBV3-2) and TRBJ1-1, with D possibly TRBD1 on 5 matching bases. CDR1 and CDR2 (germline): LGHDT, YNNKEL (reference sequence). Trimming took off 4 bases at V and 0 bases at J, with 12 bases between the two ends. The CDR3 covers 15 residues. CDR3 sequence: CASSLLRQLNTEAFF. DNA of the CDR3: TGTGCCAGCAGCCTGTTGAGACAGTTGAACACTGAAGCTTTCTTT.

CDR3 amino acids: CASSPLGRVSDTQYF. The DNA for the CDR3 is TGTGCCAGCAGCCCACTAGGGAGGGTTTCAGATACGCAGTATTTT. This chain joins TRBV3-1 (or the pseudogene TRBV3-2) and TRBJ2-3, with 7 positions matching TRBD2. The CDR3 is 15 amino acids. Germline V gene sequence: CDR1 LGHDT, CDR2 YNNKEL (reference sequence). V shed 4 bases, J shed 4 bases, and the junction held 8 bases outside the gene matches.

CDR3 residues: CASSPKRGAYGYTF. The CDR3 DNA reads TGTGCCAGCAGTCCTAAAAGGGGCGCCTATGGCTACACCTTC. The chain couples TRBV6-5 to TRBJ1-2; weak D call: TRBD1 (5 bases). Germline CDR1 MNHEY, CDR2 SVGAGI. Trimming left V 5 bases short and J 4 bases short, with 14 bases between. The CDR3 extends over 14 amino acids.